This T cell receptor beta chain was sequenced in a study of T cells in Graves' hyperthyroidism and ophthalmopathy. Points from the study as a whole: Ophthalmopathy prediction by the model preceded onset by a median roughly 6 months.

This clonotype was picked up many times. Its cognate antigen is unknown. TCR beta CDR3 sequences were amplified from RNA transcripts. The HTBI primer set was used in a first-round RT-PCR of the TCR CDR3. TCRdb analysed the multiplex PCR reads with MiXCR anew, one entry per CDR3 protein. The repertoire has 470,000 or so distinct CDR3 sequences, less than 25% of them found once; the top ten carry roughly 29%. Germline lookup yields CDR1 DFQATT and CDR2 SNEGSKA (reference sequence). The CDR3 covers 16 residues. With V trimmed by 6 bases and J by 3 bases, 15 bases remained unmatched. This chain connects TRBV20-1 to TRBJ1-2; 8 nucleotides line up with TRBD1. The receptor comes from a man younger than 35 with Graves' hyperthyroidism. Input material: blood. Written as DNA, the CDR3 is TGCAGTGCGTCAAGGGACAGGTTAAGCTTATACTATGGCTACACCTTC. Its protein is CSASRDRLSLYYGYTF.